These 29 T cell receptor beta chains share one sample of origin, sequenced in a study of early T cells in non-severe SARS-CoV-2 infection. TCRdb fed the 5' RACE reads into MiXCR, producing one record per CDR3 protein. The table lists about 48,000 distinct CDR3 sequences, 7% to 8% of them singletons. Sequenced material: whole blood. The receptors derive from an adult who was a healthcare worker with PCR-confirmed SARS-CoV-2 infection or an uninfected control (not recorded which).

The chain joins TRBV11-2 to TRBJ1-5; tentatively, D is TRBD1 (6 bases). V lost 3 bases and J 7 bases, leaving 16 bases between the germline ends. The germline gives CDR1 SGHAT, CDR2 FQNNGV. CDR3 length: 15 amino acids. CDR3 nucleotides: TGTGCCAGCAGCTTTACGCGGGGGGCAATGCAGCCCCAGCATTTT. Translating it yields CASSFTRGAMQPQHF.

At least ten counts were recorded for this clonotype. V is TRBV12-3 or TRBV12-4 and J is TRBJ1-1; D possibly corresponds to TRBD1 (6 bases). The CDR3 has 14 amino acids. V was trimmed by 5 bases and J by 5 bases, leaving 15 bases between them. The DNA for the CDR3 is TGTGCCAGCAGTCGGGCCAGGGACACTACTGAAGCTTTCTTT. Protein sequence: CASSRARDTTEAFF.

This clonotype occurred a few times. This chain connects TRBV7-6 to TRBJ1-4; tentative D call: TRBD1 (6 bases). The germline V gene has CDR1 SGHVS and CDR2 FNYEAQ. Trimming took off 1 base at V and 1 base at J, with 13 bases between the two ends. The CDR3 loop spans 17 amino acids. The CDR3 DNA follows: TGTGCCAGCAGCTTAGGCCTAGGAGGGGGAACTAATGAAAAACTGTTTTTT. This translates into CASSLGLGGGTNEKLFF.

This clonotype was seen many times. The chain couples TRBV28 to TRBJ2-7, with a weak D call TRBD2 (6 bases). CDR1 MDHEN and CDR2 SYDVKM come from the germline V gene. With 1 base removed from V and 2 bases from J, the gap between germline ends came to 12 bases. This CDR3 is built from 15 residues. CDR3 amino acids: CASSLSWRGPYEQYF. The CDR3 DNA reads TGTGCCAGCAGTTTATCCTGGCGGGGACCCTACGAGCAGTACTTC.

The chain is built from TRBV7-9 and TRBJ2-7, with D unclear. The CDR3 is 13 amino acids. V lost 4 bases and J 0 bases, leaving 7 bases between the germline ends. Germline assignment: CDR1 SEHNR and CDR2 FQNEAQ (reference sequence). CDR3 sequence reads: CASSSTSSYEQYF. CDR3 nucleotides: TGTGCCAGCAGCTCAACCAGCTCCTACGAGCAGTACTTC. The variable domain in full, completed from reference TRBV7-9 and TRBJ2-7, reads DTGVSQNPRHKITKRGQNVTFRCDPISEHNRLYWYRQTLGQGPEFLTYFQNEAQLEKSRLLSDRFSAERPKGSFSTLEIQRTEQGDSAMYLCASSSTSSYEQYFGPGTRLTVT.

This clonotype appeared many times. The V call is TRBV28, the J call TRBJ2-4; D not resolved. The V gene's germline CDR1 is MDHEN and CDR2 SYDVKM. Trimming stripped 6 bases from V and 0 bases from J, with 9 bases between. The CDR3 runs to 14 residues. CDR3 sequence (DNA): TGTGCCAGCAGGGGCAGTCTAGCCAAAAACATTCAGTACTTC. Translated: CASRGSLAKNIQYF.

In its sample, this clonotype was seen many times. The rearrangement links TRBV7-6 to TRBJ1-1; D not certain. Trimming cost V 1 base and J 1 base, with 4 bases left between them. The CDR3 has 13 residues. Germline V gives CDR1 SGHVS, CDR2 FNYEAQ. Here the CDR3 reads CASSLDTNTEAFF. The CDR3 DNA follows: TGTGCCAGCAGCTTAGACACGAACACTGAAGCTTTCTTT.

This clonotype has a handful of counts. This sequence joins TRBV2 and TRBJ2-1; tentative D call: TRBD1 (5 bases). Germline V gene sequence: CDR1 SNHLY, CDR2 FYNNEI. The CDR3 spans 12 residues. The V end was cut by 8 bases, the J end by 4 bases, with 9 bases between. The CDR3 loop is CASRTGYNEQFF. DNA for the CDR3: TGTGCCAGCCGTACAGGATACAATGAGCAGTTCTTC.

This clonotype was counted many times. This chain connects TRBV2 to TRBJ2-3, with 14 bases that match TRBD2. The germline V gene encodes CDR1 SNHLY and CDR2 FYNNEI. V shed 10 bases and J 5 bases; nucleotides not matched to a gene: 5. The CDR3 is 14 amino acids. In DNA form, the CDR3 reads TGTGCCACCCCGACTAGCGGGGGGGTAGATACGCAGTATTTT. As protein: CATPTSGGVDTQYF.

This clonotype was seen at least ten times. The chain has TRBV5-6 and TRBJ1-3; D remains unclear. V shed 4 bases and J shed 0 bases, with 11 bases lying between them. CDR3 size: 15 residues. CDR1 SGHDT and CDR2 YYEEEE come from the germline V gene. CDR3 loop: CASSAELTSGNTIYF. CDR3 sequence (DNA): TGTGCCAGCAGCGCGGAATTGACCTCTGGAAACACCATATATTTT.

Many counts were recorded for this clonotype. This rearrangement joins TRBV10-1 to TRBJ1-6; tentatively, D is TRBD1 (6 bases). Trimming cost V 6 bases and J 6 bases, with 9 bases left between them. Germline V lookup: CDR1 WNHNN, CDR2 SYGVQD (reference sequence). This CDR3 has 13 amino acids. The CDR3 DNA sequence: TGCGCCAGCAGGAGGGGGGCTAATTCACCCCTCCACTTT. Translating it yields CASRRGANSPLHF.

The sample holds many counts of this clonotype. The V and J genes are TRBV28 and TRBJ1-6, with TRBD1 matching 12 bases. Germline V CDR1 and CDR2: MDHEN, SYDVKM. The CDR3 covers 15 residues. V lost 7 bases and J lost 10; bases outside the gene matches: 8. The CDR3 protein is CASTPRDRGLSPLHF. The CDR3 coding sequence is TGTGCCAGCACCCCGCGGGACAGGGGGCTCTCACCCCTCCACTTT.

This clonotype appeared many times. Sequence at one end of the junction differs from germline and may be a read error. V gene TRBV20-1 combines with J gene TRBJ2-7; 9 bases map to TRBD1. CDR1 and CDR2 from the germline V gene are DFQATT and SNEGSKA (reference sequence). The CDR3 consists of 13 residues. CDR3 protein: CSASGQGSFEQYF. In nucleotides, the CDR3 is TGCAGTGCGTCGGGACAGGGTTCCTTCGAGCAGTACTTC.

This clonotype has a handful of counts. The chain employs TRBV10-3 and TRBJ2-6; TRBD1 agrees at 9 bases. This CDR3 is 17 amino acids long. The germline CDR1 and CDR2 sequences are ENHRY and SYGVKD. The V gene end was trimmed by 6 bases and the J gene end by 3 bases; junction bases not matched to a gene: 9. CDR3 residues: CAIRKTGGLYGANVLTF. In DNA, the CDR3 is TGTGCCATCAGAAAGACAGGGGGTTTGTATGGGGCCAACGTCCTGACTTTC.

The rearrangement links TRBV3-1 to TRBJ2-1; TRBD2 might be the D (6 bases). CDR1 LGHDT and CDR2 YNNKEL come from the germline V gene (reference sequence). The V and J ends lost 6 bases and 0 bases respectively, with 15 bases between them. This CDR3 region has 16 residues. The CDR3 protein is CASRPWAGSSYNEQFF. CDR3 nucleotides: TGTGCCAGCAGACCCTGGGCGGGGAGCTCCTACAATGAGCAGTTCTTC.

This clonotype was found a few times. The rearrangement links TRBV12-3 or TRBV12-4 to TRBJ2-7; 8 bases fit TRBD2. V lost 7 bases and J lost 3; bases outside the gene matches: 11. CDR3 length: 15 amino acids. The CDR3 nucleotides are TGTGCCAGCACTTGGCGGGGGGCCGGTAGCTACGAGCAGTACTTC. Translating gives CASTWRGAGSYEQYF.

This clonotype was picked up many times. This chain joins TRBV7-9 and TRBJ1-5; 7 bases match TRBD1. The CDR3 covers 14 residues. V shed 5 bases, J shed 6 bases, and the junction held 7 bases outside the gene matches. Germline V gene sequence: CDR1 SEHNR, CDR2 FQNEAQ (reference sequence). CDR3 in amino acids: CASSKDRDSQPQHF. The CDR3 DNA sequence: TGTGCCAGCAGCAAAGACCGGGACAGTCAGCCCCAGCATTTT.

Ten or more counts support this clonotype. The V and J genes are TRBV7-9 and TRBJ1-1, with 9 positions matching TRBD1. Germline V gene lookup returns CDR1 SEHNR and CDR2 FQNEAQ (reference sequence). Trimming took 4 bases from V and 0 from J; bases not matched to a gene: 9. The CDR3 is made up of 17 amino acids. The CDR3 coding sequence is TGTGCCAGCAGCTCAACAGGGGGCGGGCTTCTGAACACTGAAGCTTTCTTT. Translated: CASSSTGGGLLNTEAFF.

This clonotype occurred many times. This sequence joins TRBV27 and TRBJ1-5, with 7 bases fitting TRBD1. V was clipped by 10 bases and J by 7 bases; unmatched bases: 10. Germline loops: CDR1 MNHEY, CDR2 SMNVEV (reference sequence). The CDR3 is 13 amino acids. Here the CDR3 reads CATKTGPSQPQHF. The CDR3 nucleotides are TGTGCCACCAAGACAGGGCCAAGCCAGCCCCAGCATTTT.

This clonotype was counted at least ten times. The chain couples TRBV29-1 to TRBJ2-5; no clear D gene. CDR1 is SQVTM, CDR2 ANQGSEA, per germline. The CDR3 loop spans 12 amino acids. The V gene lost 3 bases and the J gene lost 4 bases, with 9 bases spanning the gap. CDR3 sequence reads: CSVDFNSETQYF. The CDR3 DNA reads TGCAGCGTTGATTTCAACTCAGAGACCCAGTACTTC.

This clonotype was detected ten times or more. V and J are TRBV27 and TRBJ2-7, with 10 bases identical to TRBD2. V shed 2 bases and J 3 bases; nucleotides not matched to a gene: 4. The CDR3 is 15 residues long. Germline CDR1 is MNHEY and CDR2 is SMNVEV (reference sequence). The DNA of the CDR3 is TGTGCCAGCAGTTTAGGGCTAGCGGGAGTCTACGAGCAGTACTTC. It specifies CASSLGLAGVYEQYF.

This clonotype was seen repeatedly, ten times or more. The rearrangement joins TRBV14 to TRBJ2-3, with D perhaps matching TRBD1 (5 bases). The CDR3 sequence is 17 residues long. Trimming pared 0 bases from V and 2 bases from J, leaving 15 bases between. Per the germline V gene, CDR1 is SGHDN and CDR2 is FVKESK. For the CDR3, the DNA is TGTGCCAGCAGCCAAGATCTCATGGGCAGGGACACAGATACGCAGTATTTT. This codes for CASSQDLMGRDTDTQYF.

This clonotype was observed at least ten times. The CDR3 DNA follows: TGTGCCAGCAGCCCTACGGACAGGGGGGAGCAGTTCTTC. Residues: CASSPTDRGEQFF. The J gene is TRBJ2-1, the V gene TRBV9; 10 bases are a match to TRBD1. The germline CDR1 and CDR2 sequences are SGDLS and YYNGEE. Germline trimming cut 4 bases from V and 10 bases from J; bases unmatched to any gene: 5. CDR3 length: 13 amino acids.

This clonotype was counted ten times or more. This chain connects TRBV28 to TRBJ1-1; the D is unclear. Trimming left V 7 bases short and J 1 base short, with 13 bases between. The CDR3 extends over 14 amino acids. CDR1 is MDHEN, CDR2 SYDVKM, per germline. The chain's CDR3 is CASKERDPNTEAFF. CDR3 DNA: TGTGCCAGCAAGGAACGGGATCCGAACACTGAAGCTTTCTTT.

This clonotype came up many times. The J gene is TRBJ2-3, the V gene TRBV9; 7 bases are a match to TRBD1. V was clipped by 0 bases and J by 1 base; unmatched bases: 2. CDR1 and CDR2 from the germline V gene are SGDLS and YYNGEE. This CDR3 contains 15 residues. Written as DNA, the CDR3 is TGTGCCAGCAGCGTAGAAGGGGGCCGCACAGATACGCAGTATTTT. It yields the protein CASSVEGGRTDTQYF.

This clonotype was counted many times. The chain employs TRBV27 and TRBJ2-7; no clear D. CDR3 length: 13 residues. The germline gives CDR1 MNHEY, CDR2 SMNVEV (reference sequence). The V end lost 6 bases, the J end lost 4 bases, and 13 bases lay between the germline ends. Here the CDR3 reads CASSPRWGYEQYF. The CDR3 nucleotides are TGTGCCAGCAGCCCCCGATGGGGTTACGAGCAGTACTTC.

This clonotype showed up many times. The genes are TRBV19 and TRBJ2-7, with TRBD1 matching over 7 bases. The CDR3 consists of 18 residues. The germline CDR1 and CDR2 sequences are LNHDA and SQIVND (reference sequence). V gave up 5 bases and J gave up 0 bases; unmatched junction bases: 16. The CDR3 DNA is TGTGCCAGTAGTTACGGGACAGCGACTCCGGATAGCTCCTACGAGCAGTACTTC. Encoded protein: CASSYGTATPDSSYEQYF.

This clonotype was detected many times. V is TRBV28 and J is TRBJ1-2; D may be TRBD1 (6 bases). The CDR3 has 14 residues. The germline V gene has CDR1 MDHEN and CDR2 SYDVKM. V lost 6 bases to trimming and J lost 1 base, with 12 bases between them. The CDR3 spells CASSSFRGNYGYTF. The CDR3, as DNA: TGTGCCAGCAGCTCCTTCAGGGGTAACTATGGCTACACCTTC.

In its sample, this clonotype was seen a few times. The genes are TRBV12-3 or TRBV12-4 and TRBJ1-1, with 7 bases matching TRBD1. The CDR3 loop spans 11 amino acids. J gave up 12 bases and V 3 bases, and 4 bases lay outside the gene matches. Here the CDR3 reads CASSLTGLTFF. CDR3 sequence (DNA): TGTGCCAGCAGTTTGACAGGGTTAACTTTCTTT.